The clone carrying this T cell receptor beta chain was observed once. The germline CDR1 and CDR2 sequences are MGHDK and SYGVNS. The junction had 4 bases not matched to a gene; V was cut back by 5 bases and J by 6 bases. The CDR3 contains 14 residues. The data were produced by immunoSEQ multiplex PCR, yet TCRdb's version contains in-frame clones alone and is incomplete. Of 50,000 to 70,000 clones in the sample, 80% to 85% are singletons; the top ten hold around 10%. This entry is derived from a study of blood T cell repertoires in COVID-19. The chain employs TRBV25-1 and TRBJ1-4; 9 positions agree with TRBD1. Sample: peripheral blood. The clonotype comes from a man aged 80 or over with COVID-19, enrolled during active disease. Here the CDR3 DNA reads TGTGCCAGCAGTCGACAGGGGGGCGATGAAAAACTGTTTTTT. The encoded protein is CASSRQGGDEKLFF. The full variable domain, in which reference TRBV25-1 and TRBJ1-4 provide the parts outside the CDR3, is EADIYQTPRYLVIGTGKKITLECSQTMGHDKMYWYQQDPGMELHLIHYSYGVNSTEKGDLSSESTVSRIRTEHFPLTLESARPSHTSQYLCASSRQGGDEKLFFGSGTQLSVL.